This TCR beta chain was captured by sequencing in a study of blood T cell repertoires in COVID-19. CDR1 MDHEN and CDR2 SYDVKM come from the germline V gene. The CDR3 totals 15 residues. The V gene end was trimmed by 7 bases and the J gene end by 6 bases; junction bases not matched to a gene: 13. Followed longitudinally, the Seattle patients had been enrolled during active infection. Per the original data handling: Reference gene primer amplification yielded estimated nucleated cell counts. Clones were sequenced by immunoSEQ multiplex PCR, and TCRdb holds only the in-frame ones, with some missing. D and trimming come from the DNA, and the V and J calls and clone size come from that table. The sample records approximately 270,000 clones, roughly 84% being singletons.

Specimen: peripheral blood. This receptor was identified in a human donor with COVID-19, enrolled during active disease. The donor label of this sample is uncertain. The gene calls are TRBV28 and TRBJ2-5, with TRBD2 matching over 8 bases. CDR3 sequence (DNA): TGTGCCAGCACTAACGGGAGGGCGGCCTGGAAGACCCAGTACTTC. This encodes CASTNGRAAWKTQYF.